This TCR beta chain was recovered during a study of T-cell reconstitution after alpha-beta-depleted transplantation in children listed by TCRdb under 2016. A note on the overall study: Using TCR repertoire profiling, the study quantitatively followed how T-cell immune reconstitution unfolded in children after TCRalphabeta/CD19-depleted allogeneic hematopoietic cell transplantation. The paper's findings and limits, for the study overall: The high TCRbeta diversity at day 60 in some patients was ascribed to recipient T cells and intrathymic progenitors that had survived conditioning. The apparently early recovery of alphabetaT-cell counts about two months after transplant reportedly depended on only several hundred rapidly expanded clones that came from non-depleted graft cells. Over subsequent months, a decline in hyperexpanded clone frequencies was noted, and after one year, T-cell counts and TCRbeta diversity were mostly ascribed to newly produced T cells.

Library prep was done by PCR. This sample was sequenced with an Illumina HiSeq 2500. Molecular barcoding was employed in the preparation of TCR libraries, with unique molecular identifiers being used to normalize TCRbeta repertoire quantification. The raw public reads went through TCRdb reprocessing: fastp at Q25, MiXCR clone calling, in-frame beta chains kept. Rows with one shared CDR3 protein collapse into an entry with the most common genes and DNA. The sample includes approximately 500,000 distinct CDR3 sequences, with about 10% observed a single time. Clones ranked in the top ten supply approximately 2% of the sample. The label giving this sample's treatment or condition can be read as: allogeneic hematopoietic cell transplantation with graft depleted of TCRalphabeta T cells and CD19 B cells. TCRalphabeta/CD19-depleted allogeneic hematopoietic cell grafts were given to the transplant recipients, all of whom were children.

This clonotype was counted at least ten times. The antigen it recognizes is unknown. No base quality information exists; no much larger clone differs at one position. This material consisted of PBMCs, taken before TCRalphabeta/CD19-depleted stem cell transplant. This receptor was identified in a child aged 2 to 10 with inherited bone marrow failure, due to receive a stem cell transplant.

The CDR3 in this case is CASSGTSVADTQYF. At the DNA level, the sequence is TGTGCCAGCAGCGGGACTAGCGTCGCAGATACGCAGTATTTT. The receptor chain draws on TRBV12-3 or TRBV12-4 and TRBJ2-3, and 10 junction bases match TRBD2. The CDR3 goes from the cysteine to the phenylalanine over 14 residues. Here the CDR3 DNA is all that survives: 42 bases in frame from base 1. Compared with germline, V lacks 6 bases and J lacks 4 bases; bases without a gene match: 4.